This T cell receptor beta chain was sequenced during a study of T-cell memory formation after mild COVID-19. 5'RACE with constant-segment primers yielded barcoded, UMI-tagged TCR alpha and TCR beta cDNA libraries. A single record per CDR3 protein comes from TCRdb applying MiXCR to the 5' RACE reads. Seen here are about 140,000 distinct CDR3 sequences, 14% to 15% observed once, and the top ten hold around 28%. The CDR3 is 12 residues long. Trimming pared 0 bases from V and 11 bases from J, leaving 8 bases between. Looked up from germline, CDR1 is MGHRA and CDR2 is YSYEKL. The clonotype was recovered from an adult woman who had mild COVID-19 (a few samples of this study predate the infection). Cell type and time point are not known. This chain connects TRBV4-1 to TRBJ1-5; no definite D call. Specimen: PBMCs or a T cell subset sorted from them (not recorded which). CDR3 sequence (DNA): TGCGCCAGCAGCCAAGATGGGCTGTCCCAGCATTTT. This encodes CASSQDGLSQHF.